This T cell receptor beta chain comes out of a study of T-cell reconstitution after alpha-beta-depleted transplantation in children. Germline values: CDR1 SEHNR, CDR2 FQNEAQ (reference sequence). The CDR3 has 14 amino acids. Trimming left V 10 bases short and J 6 bases short, with 19 bases between. Unique molecular identifiers were incorporated into the prepared TCRbeta library. TCRdb ran MiXCR on the PCR reads and lists one entry per CDR3 protein. Altogether around 600,000 distinct CDR3 sequences are present, 16% being singletons, with the ten largest covering under 1.2%. The sample holds many counts of this clonotype.

The source material was PBMCs from the stem cell graft donor, sampled from the stem cell graft. The TCR originated in a human donor who donated a stem cell graft to a child with acute myeloid leukemia. V usage is TRBV7-9 and J usage is TRBJ2-1; D possibly corresponds to TRBD1 (6 bases). The CDR3: CATPSQGHFNEQFF. The CDR3 nucleotides are TGTGCCACCCCATCACAGGGACACTTCAATGAGCAGTTCTTC.